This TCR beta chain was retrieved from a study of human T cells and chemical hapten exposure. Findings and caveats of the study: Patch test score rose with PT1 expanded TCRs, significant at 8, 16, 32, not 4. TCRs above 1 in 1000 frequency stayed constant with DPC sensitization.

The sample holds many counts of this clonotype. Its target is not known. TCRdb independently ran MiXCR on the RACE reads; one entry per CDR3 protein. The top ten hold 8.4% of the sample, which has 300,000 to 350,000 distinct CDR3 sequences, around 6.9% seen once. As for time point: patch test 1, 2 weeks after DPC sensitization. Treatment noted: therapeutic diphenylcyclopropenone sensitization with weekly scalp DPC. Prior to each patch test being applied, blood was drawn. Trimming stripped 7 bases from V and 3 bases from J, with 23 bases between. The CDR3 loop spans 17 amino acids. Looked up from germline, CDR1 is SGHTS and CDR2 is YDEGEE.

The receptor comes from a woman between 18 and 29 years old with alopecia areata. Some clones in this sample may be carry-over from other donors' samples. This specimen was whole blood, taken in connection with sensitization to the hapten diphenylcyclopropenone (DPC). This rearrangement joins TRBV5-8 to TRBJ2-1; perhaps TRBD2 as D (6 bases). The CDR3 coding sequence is TGTGCCAGCCTCCCATCTGGTGGGACTCCAGGCTACAATGAGCAGTTCTTC. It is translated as CASLPSGGTPGYNEQFF.